The 4 T cell receptor beta chains listed next were all sequenced from one sample in a study of blood T cell repertoires in COVID-19. This table comes from immunoSEQ multiplex PCR, and its TCRdb copy is limited to in-frame clones, with some not included. The table includes approximately 50,000 clones, about 85% detected once. The sequenced sample consisted of peripheral blood. The receptors derive from a human donor in a cohort sampled during active COVID-19.

The V and J genes are TRBV3-1 (or the pseudogene TRBV3-2) and TRBJ2-3, with 11 positions matching TRBD2. Germline CDR1 is LGHDT and CDR2 is YNNKEL (reference sequence). Trimming took 0 bases from V and 9 from J; bases not matched to a gene: 5. This CDR3 has 15 amino acids. The CDR3 nucleotides are TGTGCCAGCAGCCAAGATAGCGGGAGGGCCGGCACGCAGTATTTT. Translated: CASSQDSGRAGTQYF.

This clone was observed a few times. The chain recombines TRBV24-1 with TRBJ1-5; perhaps TRBD1 as D (5 bases). Trimming cost V 6 bases and J 2 bases, with 16 bases left between them. From germline, CDR1 is KGHDR and CDR2 SFDVKD. The CDR3 has 16 amino acids. DNA for the CDR3: TGTGCCACCAGTCCCAAGGACACCGGCGGCAATCAGCCCCAGCATTTT. Translating it yields CATSPKDTGGNQPQHF.

The chain links TRBV9 to TRBJ2-7; weak D call: TRBD2 (5 bases). The germline V and J ends were trimmed by 0 bases and 5 bases, with 6 bases remaining between them. The CDR3 covers 12 residues. Germline V gene data show CDR1 as SGDLS and CDR2 as YYNGEE. The CDR3 loop is CASSVDGNEQYF. CDR3 coding DNA: TGTGCCAGCAGCGTAGACGGGAACGAGCAGTACTTC. Full variable domain (remainder filled in from reference TRBV9 and TRBJ2-7): DSGVTQTPKHLITATGQRVTLRCSPRSGDLSVYWYQQSLDQGLQFLIQYYNGEERAKGNILERFSAQQFPDLHSELNLSSLELGDSALYFCASSVDGNEQYFGPGTRLTVT.

J is TRBJ1-1 and V is TRBV30; 7 bases fit TRBD1. After removal of 0 bases from V and 11 bases from J, the junction contained 12 bases not matched to a gene. CDR3 length equals 14 residues. Germline assignment: CDR1 GTSNPN and CDR2 SVGIG (reference sequence). The CDR3 is CAWSVLGQTATAFF. The CDR3 DNA reads TGTGCCTGGAGTGTCCTGGGACAGACCGCGACTGCTTTCTTT.